This T cell receptor beta chain originates from a study of cytomegalovirus exposure and HLA in healthy donors. Overall study context: Approximately 77 million unique TCRs from HLA-typed donors were held in an early release of data. Points from the study as a whole: Earlier analysis found most TCR beta V segments productive about 90% or about 30% of the time. A later analysis by the authors found several of the most significant clusters apparently linked to common viral pathogens.

Trimming cost V 5 bases and J 8 bases, with 13 bases left between them. From germline, CDR1 is SGHNT and CDR2 YENEEA. The CDR3 spans 13 residues. On this clone: Its antigen is unknown.

The primer mix had 60 Vbeta and 13 Jbeta primers. The data were produced by immunoSEQ multiplex PCR, yet TCRdb's version contains in-frame clones alone and is incomplete. Here the sample spans 110,000 to 150,000 clones, approximately 81% being singletons. Sampled while nominally healthy, donors likely had unrecorded immune exposures. The chain carries TRBV11-3 and TRBJ2-1; unclear D gene. The receptor comes from a boy between 2 and 15 years old in good health and CMV-seronegative. Sequences were obtained from PBMCs. The CDR3 spells CASSEVGPDEQFF. The DNA of the CDR3 is TGTGCCAGCAGCGAGGTAGGTCCGGATGAGCAGTTCTTC.